This T cell receptor beta chain is drawn from a study of PD-1 blockade in classical Hodgkin lymphoma. Germline V lookup: CDR1 SGHRS, CDR2 YFSETQ. V shed 4 bases and J shed 4 bases, with 14 bases lying between them. CDR3 size: 14 residues. Noted time point: cycle 4 day 1 (C4D1), after less than 7 weeks of nivolumab. Each of the patients experienced relapse following autologous stem cell transplantation, and their brentuximab vedotin exposure differed. Thawed PBMCs were the source of CD4+ T cells, purified by magnetic negative selection. Libraries were prepared by immunoSEQ multiplex PCR; TCRdb keeps only in-frame clonotypes and omits some of them. Of approximately 10,000 clones detected, around four fifths appear once; the ten largest clones hold roughly 1.5%.

The receptor was derived from a human donor with classical Hodgkin lymphoma. The input for sequencing was CD4+ T cells from blood, taken before the fourth cycle of nivolumab. The chain carries TRBV5-1 and TRBJ2-5, with D perhaps matching TRBD1 (6 bases). The CDR3: CASSPGAGSETQYF. CDR3 in DNA: TGCGCCAGCAGCCCAGGGGCAGGATCAGAGACCCAGTACTTC.